The 26 T cell receptor beta chains presented below share a single source sample, sequenced in a study of CD8+ T cells in alopecia areata. Treatment indicated: oral pan-JAK inhibitor, 5-10 mg twice daily. Reverse transcribed after extraction, RNA yielded cDNA as the sequencing template. The table came from immunoSEQ multiplex PCR; TCRdb's copy has only in-frame clones and leaves some out. The sample yields around 200,000 clones, about 53% seen once. The sequences come from CD8+ T cells sorted from blood, collected at week 24, from a patient treated with tofacitinib. The receptors derive from a human donor with alopecia areata.

In this sample, this clone turned up a few times. The chain joins TRBV7-9 to TRBJ2-3, with TRBD1 matching over 10 bases. CDR1 is SEHNR, CDR2 FQNEAQ, per germline (reference sequence). The CDR3 is 16 amino acids. V was clipped by 5 bases and J by 0 bases; unmatched bases: 5. The CDR3 DNA is TGTGCCAGCAGCCGCCGGGACAGGGGAAGCACAGATACGCAGTATTTT. Translating it yields CASSRRDRGSTDTQYF.

The chain recombines TRBV11-1 with TRBJ2-1; possible D gene TRBD2, 6 bases. Deletions cut 4 bases from V and 6 bases from J, with 16 bases between. CDR1 and CDR2 (germline): SGHAT, FQDESV (reference sequence). The CDR3 contains 15 residues. The CDR3 sequence: CASSSVAATFNEQFF. The CDR3 nucleotides are TGTGCCAGCAGCTCGGTAGCGGCGACCTTCAATGAGCAGTTCTTC.

The V call is TRBV6-6, the J call TRBJ1-5; D is perhaps TRBD1 (6 bases). The CDR3 extends over 15 amino acids. The V gene lost 0 bases and the J gene lost 2 bases, with 8 bases spanning the gap. CDR1 is MNHNY, CDR2 SVGAGI, per germline (reference sequence). CDR3 sequence (DNA): TGTGCCAGCAGTTACTCGAGGACAGGCAATCAGCCCCAGCATTTT. It is translated as CASSYSRTGNQPQHF.

The V gene is TRBV18, the J gene TRBJ2-3, with 9 nucleotides matching TRBD1. Germline CDR1 KGHSH, CDR2 LQKENI. The junction had 5 bases not matched to a gene; V was cut back by 3 bases and J by 4 bases. There are 15 residues in the CDR3. CDR3: CASSPDRGNSDTQYF. The CDR3 DNA follows: TGTGCCAGCTCACCGGACAGGGGAAATTCAGATACGCAGTATTTT. The full variable domain, in which reference TRBV18 and TRBJ2-3 provide the parts outside the CDR3, is NAGVMQNPRHLVRRRGQEARLRCSPMKGHSHVYWYRQLPEEGLKFMVYLQKENIIDESGMPKERFSAEFPKEGPSILRIQQVVRGDSAAYFCASSPDRGNSDTQYFGPGTRLTVL.

The V call is TRBV30, the J call TRBJ1-1; D is unresolved. V was clipped by 7 bases and J by 6 bases, with 15 bases between them. The germline V gene encodes CDR1 GTSNPN and CDR2 SVGIG (reference sequence). CDR3 length: 12 residues. The CDR3 DNA sequence: TGTGCCTCCCGTTTGGGGTCGCCTGAAGCTTTCTTT. This sequence encodes CASRLGSPEAFF.

The chain is built from TRBV7-6 and TRBJ2-3, with a tentative D call TRBD2 (6 bases). Germline assignment: CDR1 SGHVS and CDR2 FNYEAQ. The length of the CDR3 is 14 residues. Between the trimmed V and J ends, which lost 2 bases and 5 bases, there was a span of 11 bases. CDR3: CASSLSGGGDTQYF. The CDR3, as DNA: TGTGCCAGCAGCTTAAGTGGGGGAGGAGATACGCAGTATTTT.

This rearrangement joins TRBV15 to TRBJ1-2; D remains ambiguous. With 0 bases removed from V and 0 bases from J, the gap between germline ends came to 5 bases. The CDR3 has 14 amino acids. The germline V gene encodes CDR1 LNHNV and CDR2 YYDKDF (reference sequence). This CDR3 is CATSRDGTNYGYTF. CDR3 nucleotide sequence: TGTGCCACCAGCAGAGACGGTACTAACTATGGCTACACCTTC.

The chain links TRBV7-2 to TRBJ2-7; possibly TRBD1 or TRBD2 for D (5 bases each). This CDR3 contains 15 residues. Germline V CDR1 and CDR2: SGHTA, FQGNSA. Trimming cost V 5 bases and J 3 bases, with 17 bases left between them. The CDR3 DNA reads TGTGCCAGCAGCAAAGGCCGGGACGGAAACTACGAGCAGTACTTC. It encodes CASSKGRDGNYEQYF.

This clone was detected a few times. The J gene is TRBJ2-5, the V gene TRBV29-1; TRBD2 is a possible D gene (5 bases). V was trimmed by 0 bases and J by 4 bases, leaving 6 bases between them. Germline CDR1 is SQVTM and CDR2 is ANQGSEA. The CDR3 is 12 residues long. CDR3 sequence: CSVEERVETQYF. The CDR3 coding sequence is TGCAGCGTTGAAGAGCGGGTAGAGACCCAGTACTTC.

The V and J genes are TRBV25-1 and TRBJ2-1; no firm D call. Germline loops: CDR1 MGHDK, CDR2 SYGVNS. Trimming shortened V by 1 base and J by 10 bases, and 5 bases separated the two germline ends. The CDR3 has 11 residues. The CDR3 loop reads CASSESREQFF. CDR3 bases: TGTGCCAGCAGTGAATCGAGGGAGCAGTTCTTC.

Concerning this clone itself: The sample carries other DNA sequences with the same CDR3. This chain links TRBV4-3 with TRBJ2-7; 7 bases align to TRBD2. The CDR3 totals 15 residues. Trimming took 0 bases from V and 4 from J; bases not matched to a gene: 6. Per the germline V gene, CDR1 is LGHNA and CDR2 is YSLEER. CDR3 region: CASSQDRGGGYEQYF. Here the CDR3 DNA reads TGCGCCAGCAGCCAAGATCGGGGCGGGGGATACGAGCAGTACTTC.

The rearrangement links TRBV29-1 to TRBJ1-1; tentative D call: TRBD1 (6 bases). Per germline, CDR1 SQVTM and CDR2 ANQGSEA. V was clipped by 6 bases and J by 1 base, with 21 bases between them. This CDR3 is built from 16 residues. In nucleotides, the CDR3 is TGCAGCGTCGCAGGGACACGGGGAAAAGGGAACACTGAAGCTTTCTTT. Protein sequence: CSVAGTRGKGNTEAFF.

This clone has only a few counts. The rearrangement links TRBV9 to TRBJ2-1; maybe TRBD2 (6 bases). The CDR3 has 14 residues. Germline-derived CDR1 and CDR2 are SGDLS and YYNGEE. V shed 4 bases and J shed 5 bases, with 13 bases lying between them. The CDR3, as DNA: TGTGCCAGCAGCCCAGGGACTGACGACAATGAGCAGTTCTTC. The encoded protein is CASSPGTDDNEQFF.

The V and J genes are TRBV5-1 and TRBJ1-2; D remains ambiguous. The germline V and J ends were trimmed by 0 bases and 5 bases, with 8 bases remaining between them. This CDR3 is built from 13 residues. Germline CDR1 is SGHRS and CDR2 is YFSETQ. CDR3 DNA sequence: TGCGCCAGCAGCTTGGATGGGGAGTATGGCTACACCTTC. Residues: CASSLDGEYGYTF.

Regarding this clone: Other DNA sequences in this sample translate to the same CDR3. The CDR3 is CASGLDQETQYF. The CDR3 DNA is TGTGCCAGCGGACTCGATCAAGAGACCCAGTACTTC. The chain has TRBV6-5 and TRBJ2-5, with D maybe TRBD2 (5 bases). CDR3 length: 12 residues. The V end was cut by 8 bases, the J end by 2 bases, with 9 bases between. CDR1 is MNHEY, CDR2 SVGAGI, per germline.

This clone was counted between two and nine times. The V gene is TRBV7-2, the J gene TRBJ2-1; D is possibly TRBD2 (5 bases). V gave up 6 bases and J gave up 5 bases, with 23 bases separating them. The CDR3 extends over 17 amino acids. Germline CDR1 is SGHTA and CDR2 is FQGNSA. CDR3 residues: CASRTLVLFADHNEQFF. In nucleotides, the CDR3 is TGTGCCAGCAGAACACTAGTCCTGTTTGCAGACCACAATGAGCAGTTCTTC.

V and J are TRBV9 and TRBJ2-1, with D unclear. V was trimmed by 1 base and J by 9 bases, leaving 5 bases between them. Germline CDR1 reads SGDLS; CDR2 reads YYNGEE. The CDR3 runs 11 residues. CDR3 residues: CASSVSSEQFF. The CDR3 bases are TGTGCCAGCAGCGTATCGAGTGAGCAGTTCTTC.

With respect to this clone: Other DNA variants within this sample encode the same CDR3. The chain employs TRBV9 and TRBJ2-3, with 8 bases that match TRBD2. Germline loops: CDR1 SGDLS, CDR2 YYNGEE. Trimming at V came to 1 base and at J to 2 bases, leaving 3 bases not matched to a gene. The CDR3 contains 15 residues. The CDR3 coding sequence is TGTGCCAGCAGCGTATCCGGGGGGGACACAGATACGCAGTATTTT. Protein: CASSVSGGDTDTQYF.

This chain uses TRBV15 with TRBJ1-1, with a tentative D call TRBD1 (6 bases). V shed 0 bases and J shed 8 bases, with 16 bases lying between them. CDR3 size: 15 residues. CDR1 and CDR2 from the germline V gene are LNHNV and YYDKDF (reference sequence). The DNA of the CDR3 is TGTGCCACCAGCAGAGACCTATCTCGGACAGACGAAGCTTTCTTT. It translates to CATSRDLSRTDEAFF.

V usage is TRBV9 and J usage is TRBJ2-2, with D perhaps matching TRBD2 (6 bases). The ends were cut back, 1 base at V and 7 bases at J, with 14 bases in the middle. CDR3 length equals 15 residues. Germline assignment: CDR1 SGDLS and CDR2 YYNGEE. The DNA for the CDR3 is TGTGCCAGCAGCGTACGGAAGGCCGGGGGCGGGGAGCTGTTTTTT. This sequence encodes CASSVRKAGGGELFF.

This clone was observed a few times. The rearrangement joins TRBV23-1 to TRBJ1-5; D not certain. TRBV23-1 is assigned to the ORF class and has an uncertain function. This CDR3 comprises 16 residues. The V and J ends lost 0 bases and 2 bases respectively, with 11 bases between them. The DNA for the CDR3 is TGCGCCAGCAGTCAATCGAGGGCTGCGGGCAATCAGCCCCAGCATTTT. Translation gives CASSQSRAAGNQPQHF.

This clone was detected a few times. V usage is TRBV7-9 and J usage is TRBJ1-4; D gene ambiguous. Per germline, CDR1 SEHNR and CDR2 FQNEAQ (reference sequence). The ends were cut back, 5 bases at V and 4 bases at J, with 5 bases in the middle. The CDR3 extends over 12 amino acids. CDR3 coding DNA: TGTGCCAGCAGCCGTGATAATGAAAAACTGTTTTTT. It codes for CASSRDNEKLFF.

This sequence joins TRBV4-3 and TRBJ2-7; TRBD2 agrees at 7 bases. V trimming: 1 base; J trimming: 5 bases; junction bases outside the gene matches: 8. The length of the CDR3 is 15 residues. Per the germline V gene, CDR1 is LGHNA and CDR2 is YSLEER. The CDR3 DNA sequence: TGCGCCAGCAGCCAAGGGGTAGCGGGTTTGAACGAGCAGTACTTC. It specifies CASSQGVAGLNEQYF.

This chain links TRBV15 with TRBJ2-5; tentative D call: TRBD2 (5 bases). The V gene lost 3 bases and the J gene lost 5 bases, with 16 bases spanning the gap. In germline, CDR1 is LNHNV, CDR2 YYDKDF (reference sequence). This CDR3 is 15 amino acids long. CDR3 in DNA: TGTGCCACCAGCAGGGTAGACGGACTCCAGGAGACCCAGTACTTC. Its translation: CATSRVDGLQETQYF.

In its sample, this clone was seen many times. The chain links TRBV6-6 to TRBJ2-4; the match to TRBD2 covers 7 bases. The CDR3 has 12 residues. Germline trimming cut 4 bases from V and 7 bases from J; bases unmatched to any gene: 1. From germline, CDR1 is MNHNY and CDR2 SVGAGI (reference sequence). This CDR3 is CASSWEGNIQYF. The DNA of the CDR3 is TGTGCCAGCAGTTGGGAGGGTAACATTCAGTACTTC.

V and J are TRBV9 and TRBJ1-2; 11 bases line up with TRBD1. The CDR3 is 16 residues long. Unmatched junction bases numbered 9, after V lost 0 bases and J lost 8 bases. CDR1 SGDLS and CDR2 YYNGEE come from the germline V gene. The CDR3 reads CASSVEPGTGGGGYTF. Written as DNA, the CDR3 is TGTGCCAGCAGCGTAGAACCCGGGACAGGGGGTGGAGGCTACACCTTC.